A single sample is the source of the 10 T cell receptor beta chains below, sequenced in a study of blood T cell repertoires in COVID-19. Here immunoSEQ multiplex PCR was the method, and the copy in TCRdb shows in-frame clones only, minus some. The table records about 29,000 clones, roughly 90% of them present only once. The sequenced material came from peripheral blood. These receptors all come from a human donor in a cohort sampled during active COVID-19.

V gene TRBV11-2 combines with J gene TRBJ2-2, with 9 bases aligning to TRBD2. The CDR3 sequence is 16 residues long. Trimming took 2 bases from V and 6 from J; bases not matched to a gene: 7. Germline V gene data show CDR1 as SGHAT and CDR2 as FQNNGV. CDR3 nucleotides: TGTGCCAGCAGCTTAAGTTTGCGGGGGGGCTCCGGGGAGCTGTTTTTT. Its translation: CASSLSLRGGSGELFF.

The chain has TRBV10-3 and TRBJ1-3, with a possible D match to TRBD1 (6 bases). The V and J ends lost 6 bases and 3 bases respectively, with 9 bases between them. The CDR3 spans 13 residues. Germline lookup yields CDR1 ENHRY and CDR2 SYGVKD. The CDR3 spells CAIRDSLGNTIYF. The DNA of the CDR3 is TGTGCCATCAGGGACAGCCTTGGAAACACCATATATTTT.

A few counts support this clone. The V and J genes are TRBV5-4 and TRBJ2-3, with TRBD2 as a possible D gene (6 bases). Germline V gene data show CDR1 as SGHNT and CDR2 as YYREEE (reference sequence). This CDR3 comprises 15 residues. Trimming took off 0 bases at V and 0 bases at J, with 8 bases between the two ends. CDR3 nucleotides: TGTGCCAGCAGCTTGGGGGCGGGGAGCACAGATACGCAGTATTTT. As protein: CASSLGAGSTDTQYF.

This clone came up once. The DNA for the CDR3 is TGTGCCAGCAGGGCCCAGCATGGGGGGAACTATGGCTACACCTTC. This gives the protein CASRAQHGGNYGYTF. This sequence joins TRBV28 and TRBJ1-2; D possibly corresponds to TRBD1 (5 bases). CDR3 length: 15 amino acids. In germline, CDR1 is MDHEN, CDR2 SYDVKM. Trimming shortened V by 6 bases and J by 2 bases, and 16 bases separated the two germline ends.

The rearrangement uses TRBV12-5 and TRBJ2-1; 10 bases are shared with TRBD2. The CDR3 sequence is 16 residues long. CDR1 and CDR2 from the germline V gene are LGHNT and FRNRAP. Trimming removed 5 bases from V and 9 bases from J; junction bases left unmatched: 13. As DNA, the CDR3 is TGTGCTAGTGGTCCCGCCCAGCGGGGGGGCCATTTTGAGCAGTTCTTC. Amino acid sequence: CASGPAQRGGHFEQFF.

The gene calls are TRBV2 and TRBJ2-3; D is undetermined. The CDR3 consists of 12 residues. CDR1 is SNHLY and CDR2 is FYNNEI in the germline V gene. V gave up 5 bases and J gave up 3 bases, with 6 bases separating them. Here the CDR3 reads CASSPNTDTQYF. In DNA form, the CDR3 reads TGTGCCAGCAGTCCCAATACAGATACGCAGTATTTT.

This clone showed up just once. The V call is TRBV6-5, the J call TRBJ2-2, with TRBD1 as a possible D gene (6 bases). The CDR3 contains 14 residues. Germline CDR1 and CDR2: MNHEY and SVGAGI. Trimming stripped 6 bases from V and 4 bases from J, with 12 bases between. The CDR3, as DNA: TGTGCCAGCAGGGGGGCTGTAGGCACCGGGGAGCTGTTTTTT. Translation: CASRGAVGTGELFF.

This clone turned up a few times. The chain couples TRBV5-1 to TRBJ1-1; D is possibly TRBD1 (5 bases). The ends were cut back, 0 bases at V and 1 base at J, with 13 bases in the middle. This CDR3 region has 16 residues. Per germline, CDR1 SGHRS and CDR2 YFSETQ. CDR3 in amino acids: CASSLVWGDRNTEAFF. The CDR3 DNA sequence: TGCGCCAGCAGCTTGGTGTGGGGTGACAGGAACACTGAAGCTTTCTTT.

This chain uses TRBV14 with TRBJ1-4, with D possibly TRBD1 on 6 matching bases. V shed 5 bases and J shed 3 bases, with 16 bases lying between them. The CDR3 length is 16 residues. The germline V gene encodes CDR1 SGHDN and CDR2 FVKESK. The CDR3 reads CASSGYKQGSNEKLFF. The CDR3 DNA sequence: TGTGCCAGCAGCGGTTACAAACAGGGATCTAATGAAAAACTGTTTTTT. Filled out from reference TRBV14 and TRBJ1-4, the complete variable domain reads EAGVTQFPSHSVIEKGQTVTLRCDPISGHDNLYWYRRVMGKEIKFLLHFVKESKQDESGMPNNRFLAERTGGTYSTLKVQPAELEDSGVYFCASSGYKQGSNEKLFFGSGTQLSVL.

The gene calls are TRBV5-6 and TRBJ2-5; no definite D call. Germline V gene data show CDR1 as SGHDT and CDR2 as YYEEEE. The V end lost 2 bases, the J end lost 5 bases, and 4 bases lay between the germline ends. CDR3 length equals 11 residues. In nucleotides, the CDR3 is TGTGCCAGCAGCTTCAGGGAGACCCAGTACTTC. Protein product: CASSFRETQYF.